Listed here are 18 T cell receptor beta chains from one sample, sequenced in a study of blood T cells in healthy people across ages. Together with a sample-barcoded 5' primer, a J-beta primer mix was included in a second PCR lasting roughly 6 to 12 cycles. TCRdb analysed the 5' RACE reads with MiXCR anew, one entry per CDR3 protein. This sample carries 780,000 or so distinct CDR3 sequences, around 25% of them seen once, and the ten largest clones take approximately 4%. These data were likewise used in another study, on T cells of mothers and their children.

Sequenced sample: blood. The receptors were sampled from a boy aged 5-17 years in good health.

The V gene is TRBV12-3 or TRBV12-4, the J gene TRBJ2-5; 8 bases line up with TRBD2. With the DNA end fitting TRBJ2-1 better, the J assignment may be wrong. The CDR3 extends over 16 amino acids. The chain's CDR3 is CASSSLSGGVYNEQFF. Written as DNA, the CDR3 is TGTGCCAGCAGTTCCCTCTCCGGGGGGGTTTACAATGAGCAGTTCTTC.

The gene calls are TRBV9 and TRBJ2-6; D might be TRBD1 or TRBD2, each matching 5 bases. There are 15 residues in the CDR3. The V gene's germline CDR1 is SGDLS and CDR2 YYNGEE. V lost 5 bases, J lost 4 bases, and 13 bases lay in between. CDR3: CASRRDLSGANVLTF. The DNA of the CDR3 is TGTGCCAGCAGGAGGGACCTATCCGGGGCCAACGTCCTGACTTTC.

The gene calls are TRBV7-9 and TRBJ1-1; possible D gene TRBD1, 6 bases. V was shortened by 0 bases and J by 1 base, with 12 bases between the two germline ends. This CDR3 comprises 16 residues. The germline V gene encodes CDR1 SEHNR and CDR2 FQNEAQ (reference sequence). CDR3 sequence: CASSLAGGGQNTEAFF. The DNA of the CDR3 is TGTGCCAGCAGCTTAGCCGGGGGGGGCCAGAACACTGAAGCTTTCTTT.

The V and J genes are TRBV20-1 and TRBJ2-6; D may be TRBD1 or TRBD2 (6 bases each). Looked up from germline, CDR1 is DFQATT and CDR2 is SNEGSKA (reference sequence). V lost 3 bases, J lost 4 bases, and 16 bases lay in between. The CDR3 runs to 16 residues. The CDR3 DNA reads TGCAGTGCTAGTTTACGGCAGGGGAGGGGGGCCAACGTCCTGACTTTC. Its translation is CSASLRQGRGANVLTF.

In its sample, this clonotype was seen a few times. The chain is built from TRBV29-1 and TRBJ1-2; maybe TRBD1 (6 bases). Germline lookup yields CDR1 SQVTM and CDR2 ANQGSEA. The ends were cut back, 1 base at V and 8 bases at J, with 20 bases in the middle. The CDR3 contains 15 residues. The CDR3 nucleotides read TGCAGCGTTGAAGCCCGGGTTGGTGGGGGCTACGGCTACACCTTC. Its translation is CSVEARVGGGYGYTF.

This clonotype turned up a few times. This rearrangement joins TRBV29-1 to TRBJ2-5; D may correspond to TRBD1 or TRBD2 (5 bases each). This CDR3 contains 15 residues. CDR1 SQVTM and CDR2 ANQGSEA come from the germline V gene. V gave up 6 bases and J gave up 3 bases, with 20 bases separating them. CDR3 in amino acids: CSVLIPGPKKETQYF. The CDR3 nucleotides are TGCAGCGTCCTAATACCGGGACCCAAGAAAGAGACCCAGTACTTC.

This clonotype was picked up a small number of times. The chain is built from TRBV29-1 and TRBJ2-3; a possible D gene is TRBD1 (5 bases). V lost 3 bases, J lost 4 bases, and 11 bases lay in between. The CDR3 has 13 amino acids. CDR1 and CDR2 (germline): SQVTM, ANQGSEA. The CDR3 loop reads CSVDPGNADTQYF. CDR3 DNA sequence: TGCAGCGTTGATCCAGGGAACGCAGATACGCAGTATTTT.

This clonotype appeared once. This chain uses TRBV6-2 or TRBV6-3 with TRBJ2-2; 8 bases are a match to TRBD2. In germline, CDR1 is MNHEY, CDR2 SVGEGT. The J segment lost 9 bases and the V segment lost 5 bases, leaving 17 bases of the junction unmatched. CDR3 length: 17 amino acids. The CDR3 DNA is TGTGCCAGCAGTGTCCCCTTAGCGGGAACGGAAAGGAGGGAGCTGTTTTTT. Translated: CASSVPLAGTERRELFF.

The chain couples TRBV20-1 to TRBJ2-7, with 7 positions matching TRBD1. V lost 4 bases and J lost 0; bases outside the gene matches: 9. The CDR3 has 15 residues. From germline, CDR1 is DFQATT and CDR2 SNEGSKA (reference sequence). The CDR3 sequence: CSATSPTGSSYEQYF. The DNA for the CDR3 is TGCAGTGCTACCTCACCGACAGGGAGCTCCTACGAGCAGTACTTC.

The CDR3 sequence: CATSDERDTQYF. Here the CDR3 DNA reads TGTGCCACCAGTGATGAGAGAGATACGCAGTATTTT. The chain combines TRBV24-1 with TRBJ2-3; D uncertain. V gave up 3 bases and J gave up 5 bases, with 5 bases separating them. The length of the CDR3 is 12 residues. Germline loops: CDR1 KGHDR, CDR2 SFDVKD.

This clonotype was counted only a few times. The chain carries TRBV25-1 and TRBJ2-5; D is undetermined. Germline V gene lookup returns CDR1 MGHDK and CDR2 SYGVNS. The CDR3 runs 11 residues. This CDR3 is CAIDSQETQYF. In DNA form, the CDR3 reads TGTGCAATTGACTCTCAAGAGACCCAGTACTTC.

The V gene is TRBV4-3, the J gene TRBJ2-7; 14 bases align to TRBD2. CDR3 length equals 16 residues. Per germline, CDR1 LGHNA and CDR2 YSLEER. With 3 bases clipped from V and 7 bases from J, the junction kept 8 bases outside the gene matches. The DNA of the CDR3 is TGCGCCAGCAGCCAGGAACCGGGACTAGCGGGGGAAGAGCAGTACTTC. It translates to CASSQEPGLAGEEQYF.

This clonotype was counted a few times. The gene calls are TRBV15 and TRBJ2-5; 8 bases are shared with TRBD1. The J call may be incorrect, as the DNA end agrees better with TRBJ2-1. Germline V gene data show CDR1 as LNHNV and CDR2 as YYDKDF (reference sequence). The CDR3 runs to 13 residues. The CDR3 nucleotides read TGTGCCACCAGCAGAGACGACAGGGGTGAGCAGTTCTTC. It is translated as CATSRDDRGEQFF.

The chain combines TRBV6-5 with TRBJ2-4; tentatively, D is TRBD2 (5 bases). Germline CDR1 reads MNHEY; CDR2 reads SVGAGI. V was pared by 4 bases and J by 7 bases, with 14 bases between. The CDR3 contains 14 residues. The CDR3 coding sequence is TGTGCCAGCAGTTCGGACTCTAGGGATAACATTCAGTACTTC. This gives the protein CASSSDSRDNIQYF.

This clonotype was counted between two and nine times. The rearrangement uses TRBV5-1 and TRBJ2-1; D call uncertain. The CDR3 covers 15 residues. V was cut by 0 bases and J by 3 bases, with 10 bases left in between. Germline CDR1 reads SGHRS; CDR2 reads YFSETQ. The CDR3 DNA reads TGCGCCAGCAGCTTGGGGAGTCAGATCTACAATGAGCAGTTCTTC. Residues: CASSLGSQIYNEQFF.

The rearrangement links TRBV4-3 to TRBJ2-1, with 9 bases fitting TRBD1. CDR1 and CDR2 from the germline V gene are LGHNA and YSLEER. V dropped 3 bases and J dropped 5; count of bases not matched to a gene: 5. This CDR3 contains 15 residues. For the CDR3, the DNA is TGCGCCAGCAGCCATGGGACAGGGTCGGACAATGAGCAGTTCTTC. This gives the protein CASSHGTGSDNEQFF.

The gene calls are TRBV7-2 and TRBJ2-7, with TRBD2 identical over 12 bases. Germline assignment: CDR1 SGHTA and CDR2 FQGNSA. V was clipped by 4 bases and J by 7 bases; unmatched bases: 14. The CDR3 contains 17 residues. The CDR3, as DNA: TGTGCCAGCAGCTCCCAATTGACTAGCGGGAGAGCCCGAGAGCAGTACTTC. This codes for CASSSQLTSGRAREQYF.

CDR3 region: CRAGTDATGELFF. In nucleotides, the CDR3 is TGCAGGGCCGGGACAGACGCCACCGGGGAGCTGTTTTTT. The V gene is TRBV20-1, the J gene TRBJ2-2, with 7 bases aligning to TRBD1. CDR3 length equals 13 residues. Germline loops: CDR1 DFQATT, CDR2 SNEGSKA (reference sequence).